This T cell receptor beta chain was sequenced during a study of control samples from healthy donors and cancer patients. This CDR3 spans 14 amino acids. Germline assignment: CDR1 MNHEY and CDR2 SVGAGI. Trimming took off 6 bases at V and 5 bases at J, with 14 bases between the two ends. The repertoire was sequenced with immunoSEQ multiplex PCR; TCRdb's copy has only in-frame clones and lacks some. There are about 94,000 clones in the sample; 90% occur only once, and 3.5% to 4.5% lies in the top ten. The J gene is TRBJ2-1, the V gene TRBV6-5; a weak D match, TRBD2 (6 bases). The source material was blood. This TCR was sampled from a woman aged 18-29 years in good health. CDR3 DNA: TGTGCCAGCAGCTTATCCGGGACTCACAATGAGCAGTTCTTC. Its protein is CASSLSGTHNEQFF.